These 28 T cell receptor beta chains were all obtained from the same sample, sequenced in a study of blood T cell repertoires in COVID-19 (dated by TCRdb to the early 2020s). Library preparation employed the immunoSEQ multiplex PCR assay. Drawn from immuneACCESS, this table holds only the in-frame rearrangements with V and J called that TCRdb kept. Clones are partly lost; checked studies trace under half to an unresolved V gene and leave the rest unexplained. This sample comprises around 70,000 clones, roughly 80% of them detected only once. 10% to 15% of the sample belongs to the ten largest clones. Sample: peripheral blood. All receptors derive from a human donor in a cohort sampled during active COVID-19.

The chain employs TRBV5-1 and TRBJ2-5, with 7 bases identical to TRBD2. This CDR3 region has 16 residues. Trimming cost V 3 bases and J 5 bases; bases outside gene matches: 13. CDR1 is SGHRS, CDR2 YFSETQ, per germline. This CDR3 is CASSYRAGVQWETQYF. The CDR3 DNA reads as TGCGCCAGCAGCTATCGGGCGGGAGTTCAGTGGGAGACCCAGTACTTC.

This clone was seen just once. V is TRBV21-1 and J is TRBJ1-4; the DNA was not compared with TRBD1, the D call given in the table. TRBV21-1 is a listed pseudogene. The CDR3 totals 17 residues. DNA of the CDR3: TGTGCCAGCAGCTCTCCGGGACAGAAGACAACTAATGAAAAACTGTTTTTT. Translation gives CASSSPGQKTTNEKLFF.

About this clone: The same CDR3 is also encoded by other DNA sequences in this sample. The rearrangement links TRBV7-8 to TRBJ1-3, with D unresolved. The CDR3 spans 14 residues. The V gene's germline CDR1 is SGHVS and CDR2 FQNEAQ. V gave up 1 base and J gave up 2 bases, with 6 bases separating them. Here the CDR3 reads CASSLDRAGNTIYF. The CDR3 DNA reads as TGTGCCAGCAGCTTAGACAGAGCTGGAAACACCATATATTTT.

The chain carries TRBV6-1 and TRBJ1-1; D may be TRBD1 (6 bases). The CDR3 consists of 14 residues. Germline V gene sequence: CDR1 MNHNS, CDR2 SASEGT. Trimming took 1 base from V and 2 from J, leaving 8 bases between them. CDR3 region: CASSEGGGNTEAFF. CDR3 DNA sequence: TGTGCCAGCAGTGAAGGAGGGGGAAACACTGAAGCTTTCTTT.

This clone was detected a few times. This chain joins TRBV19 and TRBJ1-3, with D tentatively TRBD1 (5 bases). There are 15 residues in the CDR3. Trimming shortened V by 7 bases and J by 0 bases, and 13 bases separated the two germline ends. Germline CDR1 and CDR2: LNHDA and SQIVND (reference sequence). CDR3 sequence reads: CASTARDSSGNTIYF. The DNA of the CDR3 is TGTGCCAGTACCGCCCGCGACAGCTCTGGAAACACCATATATTTT.

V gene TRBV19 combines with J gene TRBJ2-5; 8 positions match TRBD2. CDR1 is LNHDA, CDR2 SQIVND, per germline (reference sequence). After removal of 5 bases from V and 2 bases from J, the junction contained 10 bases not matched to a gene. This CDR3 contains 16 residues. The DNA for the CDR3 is TGTGCCAGTAGTCCCCTTGGTGCGGGAGGACAAGAGACCCAGTACTTC. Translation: CASSPLGAGGQETQYF.

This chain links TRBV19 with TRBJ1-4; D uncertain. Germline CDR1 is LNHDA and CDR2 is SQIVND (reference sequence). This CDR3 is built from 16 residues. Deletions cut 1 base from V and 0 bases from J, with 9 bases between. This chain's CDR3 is CASSIVRESTNEKLFF. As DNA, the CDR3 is TGTGCCAGTAGTATAGTACGGGAATCAACTAATGAAAAACTGTTTTTT.

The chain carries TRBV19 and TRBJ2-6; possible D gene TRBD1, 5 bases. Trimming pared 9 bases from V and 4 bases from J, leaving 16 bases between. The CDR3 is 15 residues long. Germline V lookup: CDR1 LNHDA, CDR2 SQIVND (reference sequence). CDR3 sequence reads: CASNPGQRGANVLTF. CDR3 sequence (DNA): TGTGCCAGCAATCCCGGACAAAGAGGGGCCAACGTCCTGACTTTC.

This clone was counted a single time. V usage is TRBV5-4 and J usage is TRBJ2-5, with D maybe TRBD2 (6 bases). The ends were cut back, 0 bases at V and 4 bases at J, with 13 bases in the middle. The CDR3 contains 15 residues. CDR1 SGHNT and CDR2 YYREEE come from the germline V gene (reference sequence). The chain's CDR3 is CASSLGGVLGETQYF. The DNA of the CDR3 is TGTGCCAGCAGCTTGGGGGGGGTCTTGGGAGAGACCCAGTACTTC. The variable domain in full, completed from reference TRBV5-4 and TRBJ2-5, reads ETGVTQSPTHLIKTRGQQVTLRCSSQSGHNTVSWYQQALGQGPQFIFQYYREEENGRGNFPPRFSGLQFPNYSSELNVNALELDDSALYLCASSLGGVLGETQYFGPGTRLLVL.

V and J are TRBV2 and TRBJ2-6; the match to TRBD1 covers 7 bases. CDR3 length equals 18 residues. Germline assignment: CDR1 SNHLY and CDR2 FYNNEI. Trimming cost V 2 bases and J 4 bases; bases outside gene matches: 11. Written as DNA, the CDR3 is TGTGCCAGCAGTGAAAACAGGGGAAAAGGGTCGGGGGCCAACGTCCTGACTTTC. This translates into CASSENRGKGSGANVLTF. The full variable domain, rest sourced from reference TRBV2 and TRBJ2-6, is EPEVTQTPSHQVTQMGQEVILRCVPISNHLYFYWYRQILGQKVEFLVSFYNNEISEKSEIFDDQFSVERPDGSNFTLKIRSTKLEDSAMYFCASSENRGKGSGANVLTFGAGSRLTVL.

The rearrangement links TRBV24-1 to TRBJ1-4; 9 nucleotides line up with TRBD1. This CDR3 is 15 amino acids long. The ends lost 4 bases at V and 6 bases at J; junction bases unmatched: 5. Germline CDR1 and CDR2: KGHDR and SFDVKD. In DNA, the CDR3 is TGTGCCACCAGTGACTCGGACAGGGGACATGAAAAACTGTTTTTT. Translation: CATSDSDRGHEKLFF.

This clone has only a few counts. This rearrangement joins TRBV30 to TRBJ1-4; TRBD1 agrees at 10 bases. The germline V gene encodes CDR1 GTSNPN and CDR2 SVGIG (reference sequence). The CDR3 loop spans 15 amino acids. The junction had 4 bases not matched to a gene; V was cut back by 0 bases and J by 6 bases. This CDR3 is CAWSVKGTGDEKLFF. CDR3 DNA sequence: TGTGCCTGGAGTGTAAAAGGGACAGGGGATGAAAAACTGTTTTTT. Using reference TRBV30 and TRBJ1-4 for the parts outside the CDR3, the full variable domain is SQTIHQWPATLVQPVGSPLSLECTVEGTSNPNLYWYRQAAGRGLQLLFYSVGIGQISSEVPQNLSASRPQDRQFILSSKKLLLSDSGFYLCAWSVKGTGDEKLFFGSGTQLSVL.

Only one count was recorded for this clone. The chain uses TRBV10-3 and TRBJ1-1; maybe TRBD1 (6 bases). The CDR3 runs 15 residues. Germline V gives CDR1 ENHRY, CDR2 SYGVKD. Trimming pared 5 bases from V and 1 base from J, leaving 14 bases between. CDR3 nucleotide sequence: TGTGCCATCAGTTACAGGGAAGGGGAGAACACTGAAGCTTTCTTT. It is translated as CAISYREGENTEAFF.

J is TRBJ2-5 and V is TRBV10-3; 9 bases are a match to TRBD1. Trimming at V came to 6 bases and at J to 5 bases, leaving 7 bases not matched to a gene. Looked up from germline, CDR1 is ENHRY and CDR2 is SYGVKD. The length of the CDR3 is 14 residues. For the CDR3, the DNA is TGTGCCATCAGCAACCGGGACAGGGATGAGACCCAGTACTTC. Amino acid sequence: CAISNRDRDETQYF.

The CDR3 is CASSRQGSNYGYTF. The CDR3 DNA reads as TGTGCCAGCAGCAGGCAGGGATCTAACTATGGCTACACCTTC. The chain joins TRBV27 to TRBJ1-2, with D possibly TRBD1 on 5 matching bases. The germline CDR1 and CDR2 sequences are MNHEY and SMNVEV (reference sequence). V lost 6 bases and J 0 bases, leaving 11 bases between the germline ends. This CDR3 is built from 14 residues.

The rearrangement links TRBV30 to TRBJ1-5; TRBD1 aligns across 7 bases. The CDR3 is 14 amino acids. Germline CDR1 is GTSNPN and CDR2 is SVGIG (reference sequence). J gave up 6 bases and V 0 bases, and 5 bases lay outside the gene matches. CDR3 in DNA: TGTGCCTGGAGTGTGTCAGGGGGAAGTCAGCCCCAGCATTTT. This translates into CAWSVSGGSQPQHF.

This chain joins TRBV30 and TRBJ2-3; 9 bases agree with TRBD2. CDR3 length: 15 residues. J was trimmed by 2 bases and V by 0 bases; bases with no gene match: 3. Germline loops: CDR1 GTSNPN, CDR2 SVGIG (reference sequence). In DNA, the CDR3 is TGTGCCTGGAGTGTTGGGACTAGCACCACAGATACGCAGTATTTT. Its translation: CAWSVGTSTTDTQYF.

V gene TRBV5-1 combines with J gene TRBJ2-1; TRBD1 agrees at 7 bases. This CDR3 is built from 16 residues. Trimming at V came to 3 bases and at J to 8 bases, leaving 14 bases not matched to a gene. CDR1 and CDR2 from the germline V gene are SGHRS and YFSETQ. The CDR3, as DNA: TGCGCCAGCAGCTATCCTCCGGGCAGGGGGTTCGATGAGCAGTTCTTC. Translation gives CASSYPPGRGFDEQFF.

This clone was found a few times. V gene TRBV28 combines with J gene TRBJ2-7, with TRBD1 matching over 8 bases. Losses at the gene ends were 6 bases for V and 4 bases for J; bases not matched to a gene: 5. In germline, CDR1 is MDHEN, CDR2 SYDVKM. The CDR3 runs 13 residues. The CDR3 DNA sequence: TGTGCCAGCAGCAAACAGGGGGATTACGAGCAGTACTTC. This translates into CASSKQGDYEQYF.

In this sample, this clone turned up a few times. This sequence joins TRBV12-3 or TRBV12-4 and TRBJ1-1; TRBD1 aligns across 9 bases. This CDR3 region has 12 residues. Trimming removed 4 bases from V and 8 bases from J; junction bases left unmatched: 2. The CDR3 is CASSWGQGEAFF. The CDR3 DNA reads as TGTGCCAGCAGTTGGGGACAGGGCGAAGCTTTCTTT.

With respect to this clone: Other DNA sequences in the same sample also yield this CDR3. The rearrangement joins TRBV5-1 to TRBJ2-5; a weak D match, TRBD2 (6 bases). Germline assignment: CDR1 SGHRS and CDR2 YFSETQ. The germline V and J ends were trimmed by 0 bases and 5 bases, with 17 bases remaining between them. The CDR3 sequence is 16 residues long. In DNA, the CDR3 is TGCGCCAGCAGCTTGGGGGTGCGGGGAGGAGGGGAGACCCAGTACTTC. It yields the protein CASSLGVRGGGETQYF.

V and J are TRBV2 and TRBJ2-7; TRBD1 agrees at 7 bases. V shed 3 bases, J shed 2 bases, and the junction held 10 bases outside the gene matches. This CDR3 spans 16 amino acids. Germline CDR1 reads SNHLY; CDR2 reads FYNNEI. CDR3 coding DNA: TGTGCCAGCAGTGATCTGGGCAGGGGGAGTCCCTACGAGCAGTACTTC. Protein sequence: CASSDLGRGSPYEQYF.

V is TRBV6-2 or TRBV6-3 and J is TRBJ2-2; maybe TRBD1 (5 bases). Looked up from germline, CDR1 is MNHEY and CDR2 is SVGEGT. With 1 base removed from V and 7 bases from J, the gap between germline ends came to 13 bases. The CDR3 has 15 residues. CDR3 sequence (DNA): TGTGCCAGCAGTTACTGGGCAGGGTTGGACGGGGAGCTGTTTTTT. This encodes CASSYWAGLDGELFF.

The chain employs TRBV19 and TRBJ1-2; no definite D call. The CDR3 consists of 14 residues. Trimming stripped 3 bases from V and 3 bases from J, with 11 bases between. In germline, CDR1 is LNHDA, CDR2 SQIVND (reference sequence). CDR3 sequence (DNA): TGTGCCAGTAGTATTCCAGACTCGTACTATGGCTACACCTTC. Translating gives CASSIPDSYYGYTF.

CDR3 DNA sequence: TGTGCCAGTAGAAAGGGGACACGGAGTAATACGTATACGCAGTATTTT. Encoded protein: CASRKGTRSNTYTQYF. This sequence joins TRBV19 and TRBJ2-3, with a weak D call TRBD1 (6 bases). In germline, CDR1 is LNHDA, CDR2 SQIVND (reference sequence). V dropped 6 bases and J dropped 7 bases, with 23 bases sitting between them. The CDR3 is 16 residues long.

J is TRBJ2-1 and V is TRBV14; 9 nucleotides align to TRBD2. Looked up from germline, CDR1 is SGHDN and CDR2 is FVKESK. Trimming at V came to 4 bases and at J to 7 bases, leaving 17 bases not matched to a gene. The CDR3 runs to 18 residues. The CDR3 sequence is CASSRNTLRGRAGNEQFF. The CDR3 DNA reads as TGTGCCAGCAGCCGAAATACCCTACGCGGGAGGGCCGGTAATGAGCAGTTCTTC.

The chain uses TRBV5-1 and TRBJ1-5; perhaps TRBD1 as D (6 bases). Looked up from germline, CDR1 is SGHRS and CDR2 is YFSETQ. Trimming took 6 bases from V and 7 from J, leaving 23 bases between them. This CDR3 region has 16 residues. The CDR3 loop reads CASNYRERGCNQPQHF. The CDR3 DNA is TGCGCCAGCAACTACAGGGAGAGAGGGTGTAACCAGCCCCAGCATTTT.

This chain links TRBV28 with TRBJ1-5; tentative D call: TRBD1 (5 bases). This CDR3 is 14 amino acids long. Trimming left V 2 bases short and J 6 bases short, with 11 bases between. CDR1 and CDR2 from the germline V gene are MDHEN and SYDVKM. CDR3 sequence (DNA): TGTGCCAGCAGTTTACGGCGGGACGGTCAGCCCCAGCATTTT. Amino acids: CASSLRRDGQPQHF.